This T cell receptor beta chain was observed in a study of post-analysis software for immune sequencing data. Study-level information: Disease courses included relapsing-remitting, secondary progressive and progressive-relapsing multiple sclerosis. Study-wide findings and caveats: Multiple sclerosis patients showed significantly lower normalized Chao1 diversity than controls did. Strong co-clustering by F measure was seen for same-batch samples. With TRBV5-6, TRBV5-1 and TRBV20-1 included, about five TRBV segments were more frequent in patients than in controls.

Unique molecular identifiers were built into the TCR beta cDNA libraries. Some 500,000 cDNA molecules came from approximately 1 to 10 million T cells. One entry per CDR3 protein, called by TCRdb with MiXCR from the PCR reads. The table includes about 800,000 distinct CDR3 sequences, roughly 27% detected once. CDR3 length equals 12 residues. Deletions cut 6 bases from V and 7 bases from J, with 9 bases between. This clonotype has a count of ten or more. Its antigen remains unidentified. This clonotype was obtained from a girl between 5 and 17 years old with multiple sclerosis. The sample was blood. The chain recombines TRBV12-3 or TRBV12-4 with TRBJ1-4; D gene uncertain. Written as DNA, the CDR3 is TGTGCCAGCAGCTTACGGGGTGAAAAACTGTTTTTT. Translated, it gives CASSLRGEKLFF.